In this sample, the clone carrying this TCR beta chain turned up a few times. What it binds is not known. This specimen comes from a study of T cell repertoires in cytomegalovirus infection. Study as a whole: CMV infection together with matching HLA type was indicated by public TCR beta signatures. Points from the study as a whole: Ex vivo responses were dominated by HLA-C-restricted CMV-specific TCR beta clonotypes.

The J segment lost 4 bases and the V segment lost 7 bases, leaving 7 bases of the junction unmatched. The CDR3 is 15 amino acids. TCRdb reprocessed the reads with MiXCR, giving one entry per CDR3 protein. The sample consists of hundreds of thousands of distinct CDR3 sequences, 25% to 35% of them appearing once. Material: cultured PBMCs, obtained from culture after CMV antigen stimulation. The sequence came from a human donor in good health (CMV status not recorded). Some clones in this sample may be carry-over from other donors' samples. The V gene is TRBV12-3 or TRBV12-4, the J gene TRBJ2-6, with 7 bases matching TRBD1. The DNA of the CDR3 is TGTGCCAGCACCTTACAGGGGACCGGGGCCAACGTCCTGACTTTC. This gives the protein CASTLQGTGANVLTF.